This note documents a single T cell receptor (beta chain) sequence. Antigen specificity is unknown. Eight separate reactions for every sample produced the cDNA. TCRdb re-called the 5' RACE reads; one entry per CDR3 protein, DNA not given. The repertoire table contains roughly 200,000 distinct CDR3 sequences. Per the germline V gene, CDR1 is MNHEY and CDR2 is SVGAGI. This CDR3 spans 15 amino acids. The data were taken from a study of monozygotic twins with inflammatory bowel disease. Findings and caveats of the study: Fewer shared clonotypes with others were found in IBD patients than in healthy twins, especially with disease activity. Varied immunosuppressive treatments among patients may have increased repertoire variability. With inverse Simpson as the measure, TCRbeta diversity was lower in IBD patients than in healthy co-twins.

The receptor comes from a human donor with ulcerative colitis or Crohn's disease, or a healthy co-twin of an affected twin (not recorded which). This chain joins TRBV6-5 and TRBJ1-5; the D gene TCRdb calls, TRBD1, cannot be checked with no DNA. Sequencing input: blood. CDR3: CASSYPTGYGQPQHF.